These T cell receptor beta chains were read from a single sample in a study of radiation and T cells in renal cell carcinoma. Sequencing used immunoSEQ multiplex PCR; TCRdb keeps in-frame clones, though not all of them. The sample lists approximately 65,000 clones, over 65% occurring once. The material sequenced was blood, taken from a patient whose treatment included radiotherapy and nephrectomy. The receptors were sampled from a man in his sixties with renal cell carcinoma. Both conserved end residues are part of each CDR3. D genes are given only for firm matches. Rows may omit the clone size; those that give it use once, few, many or a size class.

CASSEGRGWTEAFF TGTGCCAGCAGTGAAGGAAGGGGGTGGACTGAAGCTTTCTTT few TRBJ1-1 TRBV2 NA
CSVTMAGELFF TGCAGCGTTACTATGGCCGGGGAGCTGTTTTTT NA TRBJ2-2 TRBV29-1 NA
CASSSSLTDTEAFF TGTGCCAGCAGCTCGAGCCTGACCGACACTGAAGCTTTCTTT medium-sized TRBJ1-1 TRBV7-9 NA
CASSEFIAENTGELFF TGTGCCAGCAGTGAATTTATAGCGGAGAACACCGGGGAGCTGTTTTTT NA TRBJ2-2 TRBV6-4 NA
CASSLTGRGTEAFF TGCGCCAGCAGCCTCACGGGGAGAGGCACTGAAGCTTTCTTT few TRBJ1-1 TRBV5-1 NA
CATRTDYNSPLHF TGTGCCACCAGGACGGACTATAATTCACCCCTCCACTTT once TRBJ1-6 TRBV15 NA
CASSQSGDNEQFF TGCGCCAGCAGCCAAAGCGGAGACAATGAGCAGTTCTTC NA TRBJ2-1 TRBV4-1 NA
CASSDLDRNTGELFF TGTGCCAGCAGTGACCTTGACAGGAACACCGGGGAGCTGTTTTTT NA TRBJ2-2 TRBV25-1 NA
CASSQERRDTDTQYF TGTGCCAGCAGCCAAGAAAGGCGGGACACAGATACGCAGTATTTT NA TRBJ2-3 TRBV4-2 NA
CASRRDRAPHEQFF TGTGCCAGCAGACGGGACAGGGCGCCCCATGAGCAGTTCTTC NA TRBJ2-1 TRBV6-5 TRBD1
CASSPQGEGTGELFF TGCGCCAGCAGCCCACAGGGGGAGGGCACCGGGGAGCTGTTTTTT NA TRBJ2-2 TRBV5-1 NA
CASSLGIAGASTDTQYF TGTGCCAGCAGCTTAGGTATCGCGGGGGCTAGCACAGATACGCAGTATTTT NA TRBJ2-3 TRBV7-2 NA
CASSYSGGQADTQYF TGTGCCAGCAGTTACTCGGGAGGTCAGGCAGATACGCAGTATTTT once TRBJ2-3 TRBV6-6 NA
CASSWDRERTFF TGTGCCAGCAGCTGGGACAGGGAACGGACTTTCTTT NA TRBJ1-1 TRBV5-4 TRBD1
CASRPPRAPVTQYF TGTGCCAGCAGGCCCCCGAGGGCGCCAGTGACCCAGTACTTC NA TRBJ2-5 TRBV28 NA
CASSLDRGLQGSPLHF TGTGCCAGCAGCTTAGACAGGGGGCTCCAAGGTTCACCCCTCCACTTT NA TRBJ1-6 TRBV7-2 TRBD1
CASRSQPGLLYNEQFF TGCGCCAGCAGGTCACAACCGGGACTTTTATACAATGAGCAGTTCTTC NA TRBJ2-1 TRBV5-1 NA
CASRLGHRDSYNEQFF TGTGCCAGCAGACTGGGGCATCGGGACTCCTACAATGAGCAGTTCTTC NA TRBJ2-1 TRBV11-3 NA
CASSEGWGTEAFF TGTGCCAGCAGCGAGGGGTGGGGCACTGAAGCTTTCTTT few TRBJ1-1 TRBV9 NA
CASSPQDISGNTIYF TGTGCCAGCTCACCACAGGATATCTCTGGAAACACCATATATTTT NA TRBJ1-3 TRBV18 NA
CASSSPRTSNTGELFF TGTGCCAGCAGCTCCCCGCGGACATCTAACACCGGGGAGCTGTTTTTT NA TRBJ2-2 TRBV9 NA
CASSFLGGENEQFF TGTGCCAGCAGCTTTTTAGGGGGCGAAAATGAGCAGTTCTTC few TRBJ2-1 TRBV11-3 TRBD1
CASSQEGIGNNEKLFF TGCGCCAGCAGCCAAGAGGGGATCGGAAATAATGAAAAACTGTTTTTT NA TRBJ1-4 TRBV4-1 NA
CASSPRGSAVFGTQYF TGCGCCAGCAGCCCCCGGGGGTCCGCTGTTTTTGGGACCCAGTACTTC NA TRBJ2-5 TRBV5-1 NA